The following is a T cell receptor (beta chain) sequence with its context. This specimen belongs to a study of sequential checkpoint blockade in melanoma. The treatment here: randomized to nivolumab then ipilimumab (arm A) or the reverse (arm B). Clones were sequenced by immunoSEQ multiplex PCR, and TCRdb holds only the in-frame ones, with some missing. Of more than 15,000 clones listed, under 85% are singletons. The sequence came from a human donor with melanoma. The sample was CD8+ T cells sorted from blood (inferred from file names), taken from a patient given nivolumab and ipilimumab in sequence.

CDR3 sequence reads: CASTGQGADGYTF. In DNA form, the CDR3 reads TGTGCCAGTACCGGACAGGGGGCTGATGGCTACACCTTC. The chain recombines TRBV19 with TRBJ1-2, with 11 bases matching TRBD1. Germline V gives CDR1 LNHDA, CDR2 SQIVND (reference sequence). The CDR3 totals 13 residues. With 7 bases clipped from V and 6 bases from J, the junction kept 4 bases outside the gene matches.